What follows are 30 T cell receptor beta chains derived from one specimen sequenced in a study of T cell responses to AZD1222 COVID-19 vaccine. TCRdb's copy holds only in-frame clones and misses some; the assay was immunoSEQ multiplex PCR. The repertoire holds around 100,000 clones, with more than 85% as singletons. Material: peripheral blood, obtained on day 0 of AZD1222 vaccination. Receptors originate from an adult in good health.

The chain carries TRBV4-2 and TRBJ2-3; D is perhaps TRBD1 (6 bases). CDR1 is LGHNA, CDR2 YNFKEQ, per germline. The CDR3 has 16 residues. The V gene lost 1 base and the J gene lost 4 bases, with 15 bases spanning the gap. CDR3 nucleotide sequence: TGTGCCAGCAGCCAAGTAGTACAGGGATACGCAGATACGCAGTATTTT. Translation gives CASSQVVQGYADTQYF.

Concerning this clone: The sample holds other DNA sequences that translate to the same CDR3. The rearrangement joins TRBV7-9 to TRBJ1-1, with D uncertain. CDR1 is SEHNR, CDR2 FQNEAQ, per germline (reference sequence). The length of the CDR3 is 13 residues. Trimming removed 1 base at V and 1 base at J, with 4 bases between. This CDR3 is CASSLGQNTEAFF. Here the CDR3 DNA reads TGTGCCAGCAGCTTAGGGCAGAACACTGAAGCTTTCTTT.

The chain has TRBV4-3 and TRBJ1-2; 10 nucleotides align to TRBD1. The V gene's germline CDR1 is LGHNA and CDR2 YSLEER. V was clipped by 0 bases and J by 5 bases; unmatched bases: 3. The CDR3 length is 15 residues. CDR3: CASSQEADRGYGYTF. DNA of the CDR3: TGCGCCAGCAGCCAAGAAGCGGACAGGGGGTATGGCTACACCTTC.

The V and J genes are TRBV28 and TRBJ2-3, with TRBD2 as a possible D gene (7 bases). The CDR3 extends over 14 amino acids. The V gene lost 6 bases and the J gene lost 2 bases, with 12 bases spanning the gap. Germline V CDR1 and CDR2: MDHEN, SYDVKM. CDR3 sequence reads: CASRRGGDTDTQYF. The CDR3, as DNA: TGTGCCAGCAGAAGGGGGGGGGACACAGATACGCAGTATTTT.

The CDR3 here is CASSVLDRGDYEQYF. As DNA, the CDR3 is TGTGCCAGCAGCGTCCTCGACAGGGGAGACTACGAGCAGTACTTC. The chain recombines TRBV9 with TRBJ2-7; TRBD1 matches 8 bases. CDR3 length equals 15 residues. Germline V lookup: CDR1 SGDLS, CDR2 YYNGEE. V dropped 2 bases and J dropped 3; count of bases not matched to a gene: 7.

The V call is TRBV7-2, the J call TRBJ2-2; no clear D gene. Germline values: CDR1 SGHTA, CDR2 FQGNSA. V was clipped by 4 bases and J by 9 bases, with 9 bases between them. The CDR3 runs 12 residues. The CDR3 sequence: CASSSPPRELFF. Written as DNA, the CDR3 is TGTGCCAGCAGCTCACCTCCACGGGAGCTGTTTTTT.

The rearrangement joins TRBV7-2 to TRBJ1-1, with D hard to call. V lost 5 bases and J 5 bases, leaving 9 bases between the germline ends. The CDR3 runs to 12 residues. Per germline, CDR1 SGHTA and CDR2 FQGNSA. The CDR3 bases are TGTGCCAGCAGCCGCAGTAGGACTGAAGCTTTCTTT. Its translation: CASSRSRTEAFF.

The chain links TRBV5-6 to TRBJ1-6, with D perhaps matching TRBD1 (5 bases). Germline lookup yields CDR1 SGHDT and CDR2 YYEEEE. The CDR3 is made up of 14 amino acids. The germline V and J ends were trimmed by 2 bases and 4 bases, with 7 bases remaining between them. DNA of the CDR3: TGTGCCAGCAGCTTCAGGGAATATAATTCACCCCTCCACTTT. Translated: CASSFREYNSPLHF.

V is TRBV5-6 and J is TRBJ1-1; TRBD1 aligns across 8 bases. CDR1 is SGHDT and CDR2 is YYEEEE in the germline V gene. V was pared by 4 bases and J by 4 bases, with 9 bases of the junction left unmatched. This CDR3 comprises 15 residues. CDR3 in DNA: TGTGCCAGCAGCCAAAACCCCACAGGGGGCACTGAAGCTTTCTTT. Translating it yields CASSQNPTGGTEAFF.

The chain combines TRBV5-1 with TRBJ1-2; a weak D match, TRBD1 (5 bases). This CDR3 spans 14 amino acids. Trimming pared 4 bases from V and 5 bases from J, leaving 15 bases between. From germline, CDR1 is SGHRS and CDR2 YFSETQ. The CDR3 DNA reads as TGCGCCAGCAGCGTGGCAGGGACTGATTATGGCTACACCTTC. Translating it yields CASSVAGTDYGYTF.

The CDR3 region has the DNA TGCGCCAGCAGCCTCGCCAGGGACAATGAGCAGTTCTTC. As protein: CASSLARDNEQFF. V gene TRBV5-1 combines with J gene TRBJ2-1; possible D gene TRBD1, 5 bases. Trimming removed 4 bases from V and 5 bases from J, with 10 bases in between. Germline-derived CDR1 and CDR2 are SGHRS and YFSETQ. The CDR3 runs to 13 residues.

The chain carries TRBV10-3 and TRBJ2-7; no reliable D call. The CDR3 is 16 amino acids. The germline V and J ends were trimmed by 3 bases and 2 bases, with 17 bases remaining between them. Per germline, CDR1 ENHRY and CDR2 SYGVKD. CDR3 coding DNA: TGTGCCATCAGTGATATATCAGGCCGCTCCCCCTACGAGCAGTACTTC. This codes for CAISDISGRSPYEQYF.

The genes are TRBV29-1 and TRBJ1-1; tentatively, D is TRBD1 (5 bases). This CDR3 has 14 residues. CDR1 SQVTM and CDR2 ANQGSEA come from the germline V gene. V lost 2 bases to trimming and J lost 0 bases, with 10 bases between them. The CDR3 nucleotides read TGCAGCGTTGAACGGGCAGGGCTGAACACTGAAGCTTTCTTT. The encoded protein is CSVERAGLNTEAFF.

This chain links TRBV7-2 with TRBJ2-1; D call uncertain. The germline gives CDR1 SGHTA, CDR2 FQGNSA. CDR3 size: 16 residues. V lost 0 bases to trimming and J lost 6 bases, with 15 bases between them. The CDR3 nucleotides are TGTGCCAGCAGCTTAGCCCGGGCTTACCCCCCCAATGAGCAGTTCTTC. Its translation is CASSLARAYPPNEQFF.

In this sample, this clone turned up a few times. This chain joins TRBV30 and TRBJ1-1; unclear D gene. This CDR3 comprises 14 residues. Germline V gene lookup returns CDR1 GTSNPN and CDR2 SVGIG (reference sequence). V was shortened by 3 bases and J by 1 base, with 12 bases between the two germline ends. CDR3 protein: CAWRGYQTNTEAFF. The DNA for the CDR3 is TGTGCCTGGAGGGGGTACCAAACGAACACTGAAGCTTTCTTT.

The rearrangement uses TRBV13 and TRBJ1-6; TRBD1 aligns across 10 bases. CDR1 is PRHDT, CDR2 FYEKMQ, per germline (reference sequence). The CDR3 length is 15 residues. The V gene end was trimmed by 5 bases and the J gene end by 7 bases; junction bases not matched to a gene: 5. In DNA form, the CDR3 reads TGTGCCAGCAGCGCCGGACAGGGGGGAAATTCACCCCTCCACTTT. This encodes CASSAGQGGNSPLHF.

The J gene is TRBJ1-4, the V gene TRBV7-6; D remains ambiguous. Germline loops: CDR1 SGHVS, CDR2 FNYEAQ. The CDR3 covers 16 residues. Trimming stripped 6 bases from V and 8 bases from J, with 22 bases between. The CDR3 DNA is TGTGCCAGCAGTTCCTCGCCAAGAACCTTAAACGAAAAACTGTTTTTT. Translating gives CASSSSPRTLNEKLFF. Together with reference TRBV7-6 and TRBJ1-4, the CDR3 gives the full variable domain: GAGVSQSPRYKVTKRGQDVALRCDPISGHVSLYWYRQALGQGPEFLTYFNYEAQQDKSGLPNDRFSAERPEGSISTLTIQRTEQRDSAMYRCASSSSPRTLNEKLFFGSGTQLSVL.

The chain has TRBV18 and TRBJ2-2; D not certain. Germline CDR1 and CDR2: KGHSH and LQKENI. V was cut by 2 bases and J by 7 bases, with 5 bases left in between. This CDR3 spans 12 amino acids. CDR3 DNA: TGTGCCAGCTCACCATTGAACGGGGAGCTGTTTTTT. Residues: CASSPLNGELFF.

This clone was seen more than once but under ten times. This chain uses TRBV7-6 with TRBJ1-1; D may be TRBD1 (5 bases). The CDR3 is 14 amino acids. Per the germline V gene, CDR1 is SGHVS and CDR2 is FNYEAQ. V lost 0 bases and J 2 bases, leaving 7 bases between the germline ends. CDR3 coding DNA: TGTGCCAGCAGCTTAGCAGGGGTTAACACTGAAGCTTTCTTT. It encodes CASSLAGVNTEAFF.

The V gene is TRBV18, the J gene TRBJ2-3; D may be TRBD1 (6 bases). CDR1 is KGHSH and CDR2 is LQKENI in the germline V gene. V was pared by 2 bases and J by 3 bases, with 12 bases between. CDR3 length equals 15 residues. The CDR3 region has the DNA TGTGCCAGCTCACCAAGGCAGGGGAAGACAGATACGCAGTATTTT. It translates to CASSPRQGKTDTQYF.

This clone was detected a few times. The chain joins TRBV7-9 to TRBJ2-7; D is unclear. This CDR3 region has 15 residues. V lost 2 bases to trimming and J lost 0 bases, with 11 bases between them. Germline values: CDR1 SEHNR, CDR2 FQNEAQ (reference sequence). Written as DNA, the CDR3 is TGTGCCAGCAGCTTAAAAGGGAAGCCCTCCTACGAGCAGTACTTC. Translated, it gives CASSLKGKPSYEQYF.

CDR3 sequence: CAWSVSGSGYTF. DNA for the CDR3: TGTGCCTGGAGTGTCTCAGGGAGCGGCTACACCTTC. The chain is built from TRBV30 and TRBJ1-2; the D gene is possibly TRBD1 (5 bases). Per the germline V gene, CDR1 is GTSNPN and CDR2 is SVGIG (reference sequence). The V end lost 0 bases, the J end lost 8 bases, and 10 bases lay between the germline ends. CDR3 length: 12 residues.

The genes are TRBV9 and TRBJ2-2, with 9 bases that match TRBD2. This CDR3 is built from 15 residues. CDR1 and CDR2 from the germline V gene are SGDLS and YYNGEE. Losses at the gene ends were 5 bases for V and 4 bases for J; bases not matched to a gene: 6. CDR3 sequence: CASREGTSSTGELFF. CDR3 nucleotide sequence: TGTGCCAGCAGGGAGGGGACTAGCAGCACCGGGGAGCTGTTTTTT.

This chain connects TRBV5-6 to TRBJ2-1; 7 nucleotides agree with TRBD1. This CDR3 contains 13 residues. The V gene's germline CDR1 is SGHDT and CDR2 YYEEEE. V was pared by 5 bases and J by 12 bases, with 11 bases of the junction left unmatched. The CDR3 region is CASSRNRGRGQFF. The DNA of the CDR3 is TGTGCCAGCAGTAGAAACAGGGGACGAGGGCAGTTCTTC. Full variable domain (outside the CDR3, taken from reference TRBV5-6 and TRBJ2-1): DAGVTQSPTHLIKTRGQQVTLRCSPKSGHDTVSWYQQALGQGPQFIFQYYEEEERQRGNFPDRFSGHQFPNYSSELNVNALLLGDSALYLCASSRNRGRGQFFGPGTRLTVL.

The CDR3 region is CASSLSANTEAFF. The DNA for the CDR3 is TGTGCCAGCAGCTTGTCAGCGAACACTGAAGCTTTCTTT. V and J are TRBV7-9 and TRBJ1-1; D is unclear. CDR1 and CDR2 from the germline V gene are SEHNR and FQNEAQ (reference sequence). V lost 3 bases and J 1 base, leaving 6 bases between the germline ends. CDR3 size: 13 residues.

CDR3 sequence reads: CASSPPGRLGPEAFF. The CDR3 DNA follows: TGTGCCAGTAGTCCCCCAGGGAGATTAGGCCCTGAAGCTTTCTTT. V usage is TRBV19 and J usage is TRBJ1-1, with D maybe TRBD1 (5 bases). The germline V gene has CDR1 LNHDA and CDR2 SQIVND (reference sequence). V was clipped by 5 bases and J by 6 bases, with 19 bases between them. The CDR3 is made up of 15 amino acids.

V is TRBV28 and J is TRBJ2-7; possible D gene TRBD1, 5 bases. The CDR3 length is 12 residues. The V end lost 6 bases, the J end lost 9 bases, and 15 bases lay between the germline ends. Germline CDR1 MDHEN, CDR2 SYDVKM. The CDR3 loop reads CASSIRVSGQYF. The DNA for the CDR3 is TGTGCCAGCAGCATCAGGGTGTCGGGGCAGTACTTC.

The J gene is TRBJ1-6, the V gene TRBV7-6, with a tentative D call TRBD1 (5 bases). Germline values: CDR1 SGHVS, CDR2 FNYEAQ. The CDR3 extends over 17 amino acids. V was trimmed by 4 bases and J by 6 bases, leaving 19 bases between them. CDR3 coding DNA: TGTGCCAGCAGCTGGGACTTAGCGGGGGGAGGTAATTCACCCCTCCACTTT. This encodes CASSWDLAGGGNSPLHF.

The chain carries TRBV18 and TRBJ2-2; 11 bases map to TRBD1. There are 16 residues in the CDR3. V shed 1 base and J 7 bases; nucleotides not matched to a gene: 5. CDR1 and CDR2 (germline): KGHSH, LQKENI. The CDR3 here is CASSPRLDRGRGELFF. CDR3 DNA sequence: TGTGCCAGCTCACCACGGTTGGACAGGGGGCGCGGGGAGCTGTTTTTT.

The rearrangement uses TRBV18 and TRBJ1-2; TRBD1 might be the D (6 bases). The CDR3 length is 13 residues. V lost 3 bases and J lost 5, with 10 bases in between. The germline V gene has CDR1 KGHSH and CDR2 LQKENI. This chain's CDR3 is CASSPGQLYGYTF. Here the CDR3 DNA reads TGTGCCAGCTCACCCGGACAGTTGTATGGCTACACCTTC.